These 19 T cell receptor beta chains were all obtained from the same sample, sequenced in a study of cytomegalovirus exposure and HLA in healthy donors. The repertoire was sequenced with immunoSEQ multiplex PCR; TCRdb's copy has only in-frame clones and lacks some. The sample lists 90,000 to 140,000 clones; around 86% were seen once. Sequences were obtained from PBMCs. The receptors come from a woman between 18 and 29 years old in good health and CMV-seropositive.

This chain uses TRBV9 with TRBJ2-7; 9 positions match TRBD2. Unmatched junction bases numbered 7, after V lost 0 bases and J lost 0 bases. The CDR3 extends over 17 amino acids. The germline CDR1 and CDR2 sequences are SGDLS and YYNGEE. The CDR3 nucleotides are TGTGCCAGCAGCGTAGGCCTAGCGGGGTATTCCTCCTACGAGCAGTACTTC. It specifies CASSVGLAGYSSYEQYF.

This clone showed up just a few times. V is TRBV5-1 and J is TRBJ1-1, with D uncertain. The CDR3 spans 14 residues. Trimming removed 5 bases from V and 4 bases from J, with 15 bases in between. Germline lookup yields CDR1 SGHRS and CDR2 YFSETQ. The CDR3 sequence: CASSRGMVSTEAFF. The DNA of the CDR3 is TGCGCCAGCAGTCGGGGAATGGTAAGCACTGAAGCTTTCTTT.

This clone was counted only a few times. V usage is TRBV27 and J usage is TRBJ2-7, with 11 bases identical to TRBD2. The J segment lost 2 bases and the V segment lost 5 bases, leaving 11 bases of the junction unmatched. Germline CDR1 is MNHEY and CDR2 is SMNVEV (reference sequence). This CDR3 is built from 17 residues. CDR3 in amino acids: CASSRLGTSGSPYEQYF. In DNA form, the CDR3 reads TGTGCCAGCAGTCGCCTGGGGACTAGCGGAAGTCCCTACGAGCAGTACTTC.

On this clone: Other nucleotide sequences in the sample specify the same CDR3. J is TRBJ1-5 and V is TRBV28; D remains ambiguous. V gave up 3 bases and J gave up 2 bases, with 8 bases separating them. The CDR3 has 14 residues. The germline V gene has CDR1 MDHEN and CDR2 SYDVKM. This CDR3 is CASSLPGGNQPQHF. CDR3 in DNA: TGTGCCAGCAGTTTGCCAGGCGGCAATCAGCCCCAGCATTTT.

The chain employs TRBV29-1 and TRBJ2-7; TRBD1 might be the D (7 bases). CDR3 size: 13 residues. The germline V and J ends were trimmed by 4 bases and 4 bases, with 14 bases remaining between them. Per germline, CDR1 SQVTM and CDR2 ANQGSEA. This chain's CDR3 is CSVARDRRYEQYF. As DNA, the CDR3 is TGCAGCGTTGCGCGGGACAGACGGTACGAGCAGTACTTC.

This chain joins TRBV11-3 and TRBJ2-4, with TRBD1 matching 9 bases. This CDR3 contains 12 residues. The ends lost 6 bases at V and 6 bases at J; junction bases unmatched: 0. Germline V lookup: CDR1 SGHNT, CDR2 YENEEA. The CDR3 sequence is CASRDRGNIQYF. DNA for the CDR3: TGTGCCAGCAGGGACAGGGGAAACATTCAGTACTTC.

The J gene is TRBJ2-2, the V gene TRBV15, with D unresolved. The germline V and J ends were trimmed by 0 bases and 5 bases, with 4 bases remaining between them. Germline CDR1 LNHNV, CDR2 YYDKDF (reference sequence). The CDR3 contains 13 residues. The DNA for the CDR3 is TGTGCCACCAGCAGAGATCTAACCGGGGAGCTGTTTTTT. Protein: CATSRDLTGELFF. Complete variable domain (other parts from reference TRBV15 and TRBJ2-2): DAMVIQNPRYQVTQFGKPVTLSCSQTLNHNVMYWYQQKSSQAPKLLFHYYDKDFNNEADTPDNFQSRRPNTSFCFLDIRSPGLGDTAMYLCATSRDLTGELFFGEGSRLTVL.

The chain links TRBV13 to TRBJ1-1; D may be TRBD1 (6 bases). V gave up 5 bases and J gave up 7 bases, with 14 bases separating them. Germline loops: CDR1 PRHDT, CDR2 FYEKMQ (reference sequence). The CDR3 is 13 residues long. In DNA form, the CDR3 reads TGTGCCAGCAGCCTAAGGACAGTGGGTGAAGCTTTCTTT. Translated: CASSLRTVGEAFF.

The J gene is TRBJ1-1, the V gene TRBV28, with a tentative D call TRBD1 (6 bases). The CDR3 length is 11 residues. V was shortened by 8 bases and J by 11 bases, with 15 bases between the two germline ends. Per germline, CDR1 MDHEN and CDR2 SYDVKM. The CDR3 loop reads CASHTGWWAFF. DNA of the CDR3: TGTGCCAGCCACACAGGGTGGTGGGCTTTCTTT.

The chain joins TRBV2 to TRBJ2-2; 7 nucleotides agree with TRBD2. Germline V CDR1 and CDR2: SNHLY, FYNNEI. The CDR3 spans 14 residues. V shed 9 bases, J shed 0 bases, and the junction held 4 bases outside the gene matches. The CDR3, as DNA: TGTGCCAGTTTAGCGGGTGCGAACACCGGGGAGCTGTTTTTT. This encodes CASLAGANTGELFF.

This chain links TRBV15 with TRBJ1-2; 7 bases map to TRBD1. The V and J ends lost 0 bases and 5 bases, in that order; junction bases with no gene match: 9. The CDR3 has 16 residues. CDR1 LNHNV and CDR2 YYDKDF come from the germline V gene (reference sequence). CDR3: CATSRDPDRIAYGYTF. DNA for the CDR3: TGTGCCACCAGCAGAGATCCGGACAGGATAGCGTATGGCTACACCTTC.

The chain uses TRBV20-1 and TRBJ2-7, with D perhaps TRBD2 (5 bases). The CDR3 is made up of 10 amino acids. Germline-derived CDR1 and CDR2 are DFQATT and SNEGSKA (reference sequence). V was shortened by 6 bases and J by 7 bases, with 10 bases between the two germline ends. CDR3 in DNA: TGCAGTGCCGGGGTTGGGGAGCAGTACTTC. Translating gives CSAGVGEQYF.

The rearrangement links TRBV9 to TRBJ2-1; TRBD1 is a possible D gene (6 bases). CDR1 is SGDLS and CDR2 is YYNGEE in the germline V gene. This CDR3 contains 16 residues. Between the trimmed V and J ends, which lost 3 bases and 5 bases, there was a span of 18 bases. Here the CDR3 DNA reads TGTGCCAGCAGCGACAACAGGGATGGGGTTAACAATGAGCAGTTCTTC. It specifies CASSDNRDGVNNEQFF.

In this sample, this clone turned up once. The J gene is TRBJ2-7, the V gene TRBV5-6; D remains unclear. The CDR3 totals 16 residues. The V and J ends lost 4 bases and 0 bases respectively, with 17 bases between them. The V gene's germline CDR1 is SGHDT and CDR2 YYEEEE. The CDR3 reads CASSPKTWVSSYEQYF. CDR3 DNA sequence: TGTGCCAGCAGCCCGAAGACTTGGGTCAGCTCCTACGAGCAGTACTTC.

The chain has TRBV6-5 and TRBJ1-5; tentatively, D is TRBD1 (5 bases). The V gene's germline CDR1 is MNHEY and CDR2 SVGAGI. Trimming removed 6 bases from V and 2 bases from J, with 8 bases in between. The CDR3 has 13 residues. CDR3 DNA: TGTGCCAGCAGCCAAGGGGGCAATCAGCCCCAGCATTTT. Its protein product is CASSQGGNQPQHF.

V and J are TRBV10-3 and TRBJ1-2; D call uncertain. The CDR3 contains 12 residues. Trimming shortened V by 7 bases and J by 8 bases, and 14 bases separated the two germline ends. The V gene's germline CDR1 is ENHRY and CDR2 SYGVKD. For the CDR3, the DNA is TGTGCCATCACCGTCGGGGTGGGAGGCTACACCTTC. It codes for CAITVGVGGYTF.

V usage is TRBV6-1 and J usage is TRBJ2-2; no firm D call. Trimming took off 5 bases at V and 1 base at J, with 8 bases between the two ends. There are 14 residues in the CDR3. Looked up from germline, CDR1 is MNHNS and CDR2 is SASEGT. The CDR3 bases are TGTGCCAGCAGTATCCACAGGAACACCGGGGAGCTGTTTTTT. Encoded protein: CASSIHRNTGELFF.

The chain joins TRBV20-1 to TRBJ2-1; D ambiguous. V dropped 2 bases and J dropped 6 bases, with 5 bases sitting between them. The CDR3 is 11 residues long. Germline CDR1 DFQATT, CDR2 SNEGSKA (reference sequence). CDR3 DNA: TGCAGTGCTAGAATAGTCAATGAGCAGTTCTTC. This encodes CSARIVNEQFF.

The CDR3 nucleotides are TGTGCCAGCAGAGCCCAGGGACAGAATCAGCCCCAGCATTTT. Protein product: CASRAQGQNQPQHF. The chain couples TRBV25-1 to TRBJ1-5, with 7 bases matching TRBD1. After removal of 6 bases from V and 4 bases from J, the junction contained 6 bases not matched to a gene. The length of the CDR3 is 14 residues. CDR1 is MGHDK and CDR2 is SYGVNS in the germline V gene. Complete variable domain (other parts from reference TRBV25-1 and TRBJ1-5): EADIYQTPRYLVIGTGKKITLECSQTMGHDKMYWYQQDPGMELHLIHYSYGVNSTEKGDLSSESTVSRIRTEHFPLTLESARPSHTSQYLCASRAQGQNQPQHFGDGTRLSIL.